A single sample is the source of the 21 T cell receptor beta chains below, sequenced in a study of CD4 and CD8 cells across lung adenocarcinoma regions. TCRdb re-called the PCR reads with MiXCR, one entry per CDR3 protein. The data contain more than 9,500 distinct CDR3 sequences, around half of them seen just once; the ten biggest clones take up approximately 26%. The sequencing input was CD8+ T cells from the margin of a lung tumor. These TCRs come from a female donor with lung adenocarcinoma. The CD4 and CD8 labels of this study may be unreliable.

This chain connects TRBV24-1 to TRBJ1-5; D remains ambiguous. From germline, CDR1 is KGHDR and CDR2 SFDVKD. V lost 2 bases, J lost 7 bases, and 8 bases lay in between. This CDR3 has 13 residues. The CDR3 DNA reads TGTGCCACCAGTGATTGGGGAGTGCAGCCCCAGCATTTT. Its protein is CATSDWGVQPQHF.

Concerning this clonotype: The germline gene is not matched at one end of the junction; a read error may be the cause. The chain employs TRBV6-8 and TRBJ2-4; either TRBD1 or TRBD2 may supply D (5 bases each). Germline values: CDR1 MNHGY, CDR2 SAAAGT. The CDR3 contains 14 residues. The CDR3 loop is CRVSGLGAKNMQYF. Here the CDR3 DNA reads TGTCGCGTCTCGGGGCTGGGAGCCAAAAACATGCAGTACTTC.

The V gene is TRBV29-1, the J gene TRBJ2-5, with no clear D. The CDR3 extends over 11 amino acids. Trimming shortened V by 8 bases and J by 5 bases, and 12 bases separated the two germline ends. CDR1 and CDR2 from the germline V gene are SQVTM and ANQGSEA. CDR3 region: CSPVAGETQYF. The DNA of the CDR3 is TGCAGCCCTGTGGCCGGGGAGACCCAGTACTTC.

With respect to this clonotype: This may arise from a read error, as a much more abundant clone is one base away. Given the absence of the conserved phenylalanine or tryptophan at the CDR3 end, a read error is likely. The V call is TRBV6-4, the J call TRBJ2-3, with D possibly matching TRBD2 (7 bases). The CDR3 has 16 residues. The V end was cut by 2 bases, the J end by 5 bases, with 17 bases between. Germline assignment: CDR1 MRHNA and CDR2 SNTAGT. In DNA, the CDR3 is TGTGCCAGCAGTGACGGTACGGGGGGCGAGGGAGATACGCAGTATTTG. Its protein is CASSDGTGGEGDTQYL.

The J gene is TRBJ1-3, the V gene TRBV6-5; TRBD1 might be the D (5 bases). CDR3 length: 15 residues. With 2 bases removed from V and 16 bases from J, the gap between germline ends came to 24 bases. Germline loops: CDR1 MNHEY, CDR2 SVGAGI. As DNA, the CDR3 is TGTGCCAGCAGTTACGCGACAGTCTCTGAAAACACCCTGTATTTT. Its translation is CASSYATVSENTLYF.

The V and J genes are TRBV6-1 and TRBJ2-1; the match to TRBD2 covers 7 bases. The CDR3 contains 15 residues. J gave up 7 bases and V 6 bases, and 12 bases lay outside the gene matches. Germline V CDR1 and CDR2: MNHNS, SASEGT. For the CDR3, the DNA is TGTGCCAGCAGATTCCCCGCGACTAGCACAAATGAGCAGTTCTTC. It encodes CASRFPATSTNEQFF.

The chain carries TRBV6-1 and TRBJ2-3; 9 bases align to TRBD2. The V segment lost 6 bases and the J segment 12 bases; nucleotides outside the gene matches: 19. The CDR3 totals 16 residues. CDR1 MNHNS and CDR2 SASEGT come from the germline V gene. Written as DNA, the CDR3 is TGTGCCAGCAGGAACCCTAGCGGGGCGGCCAAAAACATTCAGTATTTT. The encoded protein is CASRNPSGAAKNIQYF.

This clonotype is medium-sized by share. The V gene is TRBV10-3, the J gene TRBJ2-3; D is uncertain. CDR1 is ENHRY and CDR2 is SYGVKD in the germline V gene. The CDR3 covers 12 residues. With 8 bases removed from V and 4 bases from J, the gap between germline ends came to 10 bases. The CDR3 reads CAISSVADTQYF. The CDR3, as DNA: TGTGCCATCTCCAGTGTGGCAGATACGCAGTATTTT.

The V and J genes are TRBV20-1 and TRBJ2-5, with TRBD1 as a possible D gene (5 bases). This CDR3 comprises 12 residues. Germline V lookup: CDR1 DFQATT, CDR2 SNEGSKA (reference sequence). Trimming removed 8 bases from V and 0 bases from J, with 10 bases in between. The CDR3 DNA follows: TGCAGTAATCGCAGGGACCAAGAGACCCAGTACTTC. Translated, it gives CSNRRDQETQYF.

This clonotype is termed medium-sized (0.01 to 0.1%). This chain links TRBV12-3 or TRBV12-4 with TRBJ2-3; D unclear. The CDR3 has 18 residues. Between the trimmed V and J ends, which lost 1 base and 0 bases, there was a span of 17 bases. The CDR3 spells CASSLGQSLTASTDTQYF. The CDR3 region has the DNA TGTGCCAGCAGTTTAGGTCAGAGTCTGACGGCTAGCACAGATACGCAGTATTTT.

The V call is TRBV6-1, the J call TRBJ2-2; D ambiguous. The tail of the sequence fits TRBJ2-3 better, so the J call may be wrong. Per germline, CDR1 MNHNS and CDR2 SASEGT. The CDR3 sequence is 14 residues long. CDR3 sequence (DNA): TGTGCCAGCAGCCAGGCTGTGATTGTAGAGGCGCAGTATTTT. Its protein product is CASSQAVIVEAQYF.

With respect to this clonotype: Since no conserved phenylalanine or tryptophan closes the CDR3, a read error is the likely cause. It is unclear where the CDR3 begins or ends on the DNA, so no DNA is shown, and the CDR3 is as TCRdb lists it. Here the CDR3 reads CASSEWGWGGT. The chain carries TRBV25-1 and TRBJ2-5; TRBD2 is taken as the D call from the table, unchecked against the DNA. Both ends counted, the CDR3 spans 11 residues. The germline gives CDR1 MGHDK, CDR2 SYGVNS.

The chain links TRBV24-1 to TRBJ1-1; a possible D gene is TRBD1 (5 bases). The germline gives CDR1 KGHDR, CDR2 SFDVKD. This CDR3 has 13 residues. Trimming left V 12 bases short and J 6 bases short, with 19 bases between. CDR3 loop: CADGARVVSEAFF. CDR3 nucleotide sequence: TGTGCCGACGGGGCAAGGGTTGTCTCTGAAGCTTTCTTT.

V is TRBV7-6 and J is TRBJ2-1; 8 bases map to TRBD2. CDR3 length: 14 residues. CDR1 is SGHVS and CDR2 is FNYEAQ in the germline V gene. V shed 5 bases, J shed 6 bases, and the junction held 6 bases outside the gene matches. CDR3 DNA: TGTGCCAGCAGCCCCCCGGGGGGGCCCAATGAGCAGTTCTTC. Protein product: CASSPPGGPNEQFF.

The V call is TRBV6-1, the J call TRBJ2-1; the match to TRBD2 covers 14 bases. The CDR3 runs to 18 residues. Germline-derived CDR1 and CDR2 are MNHNS and SASEGT. J was trimmed by 7 bases and V by 4 bases; bases with no gene match: 12. For the CDR3, the DNA is TGTGCCAGCAGTGCCCGAGGGACTAGCGGGAGAATTCGGAATGAGCAGTTCTTC. Translated: CASSARGTSGRIRNEQFF.

This clonotype has more than one count but fewer than ten. V is TRBV4-1 and J is TRBJ2-3; 8 bases align to TRBD2. The CDR3 has 15 residues. Losses at the gene ends were 1 base for V and 3 bases for J; bases not matched to a gene: 3. Germline V gene sequence: CDR1 MGHRA, CDR2 YSYEKL. CDR3 DNA: TGCGCCAGCAGCCAAGTCAGCGGGGGAACAGATACGCAGTATTTT. It specifies CASSQVSGGTDTQYF.

By its share, this clonotype is medium-sized. The chain couples TRBV6-2 or TRBV6-3 to TRBJ2-1; no reliable D call. Germline CDR1 reads MNHEY; CDR2 reads SVGEGT. This CDR3 contains 13 residues. V was pared by 6 bases and J by 4 bases, with 10 bases between. The CDR3 region is CASSTTPYNEQFF. Here the CDR3 DNA reads TGTGCCAGCAGCACCACGCCTTACAATGAGCAGTTCTTC.

This clonotype has more than one count but fewer than ten. The rearrangement uses TRBV4-1 and TRBJ1-2, with a weak D call TRBD1 (6 bases). The CDR3 has 17 residues. The V gene lost 4 bases and the J gene lost 0 bases, with 18 bases spanning the gap. Germline CDR1 reads MGHRA; CDR2 reads YSYEKL. The CDR3 nucleotides read TGCGCCAGCAGCCGAAATTTCGGGACATCCTCTAACTATGGCTACACCTTC. As protein: CASSRNFGTSSNYGYTF.

This clonotype showed up many times. The chain has TRBV5-1 and TRBJ2-2, with 8 bases aligning to TRBD1. V lost 1 base to trimming and J lost 5 bases; unmatched junction nucleotides: 7. Germline V lookup: CDR1 SGHRS, CDR2 YFSETQ. CDR3 length equals 16 residues. As DNA, the CDR3 is TGCGCCAGCAGCTTGTCCCAGGGGGCAGGAACCGGGGAGCTGTTTTTT. This gives the protein CASSLSQGAGTGELFF.

This clonotype has just a few counts. This chain joins TRBV25-1 and TRBJ2-1, with 11 bases that match TRBD1. The DNA matches TRBJ2-7 better at its end, which makes the J call doubtful. Germline lookup yields CDR1 MGHDK and CDR2 SYGVNS. The CDR3 runs 13 residues. The chain's CDR3 is CASRGTGGGEQYF. In nucleotides, the CDR3 is TGTGCCAGCAGGGGGACAGGGGGTGGCGAGCAGTACTTC.

This clonotype was observed many times. Here the CDR3 reads CASSLAGNTDTQYF. The DNA for the CDR3 is TGTGCCAGCAGTTTAGCGGGGAACACAGATACGCAGTATTTT. The chain uses TRBV12-3 or TRBV12-4 and TRBJ2-3; D is undetermined. CDR3 length: 14 amino acids. V lost 0 bases to trimming and J lost 2 bases, with 6 bases between them.